This T cell receptor beta chain was sequenced during a study of Ad26.COV2.S vaccination and SARS-CoV-2 variants. Germline V lookup: CDR1 PRHDT, CDR2 FYEKMQ (reference sequence). The germline V and J ends were trimmed by 4 bases and 2 bases, with 17 bases remaining between them. The CDR3 totals 17 residues. TCRdb keeps only in-frame clones here, not all; method: immunoSEQ multiplex PCR. Here the sample spans about 350,000 clones, around nine tenths being singletons. Treatment denoted: around 19 received Ad26.COV2.S at low or high dose, single or two shots; a few received placebo; per-sample allocation not given. Vaccine and placebo recipients were sampled on day 63 after the first injection.

This TCR was recovered from a person aged 18-65 years who received the Ad26.COV2.S COVID-19 vaccine or a placebo. The sample here was peripheral blood, taken in a trial of Ad26.COV2.S vaccine versus placebo. The chain uses TRBV13 and TRBJ2-2; the D gene is possibly TRBD1 (5 bases). CDR3 sequence: CASSWASRGLNTGELFF. In DNA form, the CDR3 reads TGTGCCAGCAGCTGGGCTAGTAGGGGATTAAACACCGGGGAGCTGTTTTTT. Complete variable domain (other parts from reference TRBV13 and TRBJ2-2): AAGVIQSPRHLIKEKRETATLKCYPIPRHDTVYWYQQGPGQDPQFLISFYEKMQSDKGSIPDRFSAQQFSDYHSELNMSSLELGDSALYFCASSWASRGLNTGELFFGEGSRLTVL.